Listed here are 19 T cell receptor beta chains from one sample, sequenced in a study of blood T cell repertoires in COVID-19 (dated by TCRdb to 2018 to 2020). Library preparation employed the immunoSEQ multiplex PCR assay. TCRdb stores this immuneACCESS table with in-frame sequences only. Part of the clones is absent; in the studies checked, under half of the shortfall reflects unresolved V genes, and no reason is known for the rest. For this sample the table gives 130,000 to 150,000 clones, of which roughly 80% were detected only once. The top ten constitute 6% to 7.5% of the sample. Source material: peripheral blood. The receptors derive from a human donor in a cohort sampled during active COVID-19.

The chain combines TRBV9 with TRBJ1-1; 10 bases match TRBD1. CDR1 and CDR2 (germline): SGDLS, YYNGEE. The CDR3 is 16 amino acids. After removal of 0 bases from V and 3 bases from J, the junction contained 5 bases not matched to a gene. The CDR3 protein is CASSVGPGTGDTEAFF. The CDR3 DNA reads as TGTGCCAGCAGCGTAGGTCCGGGGACAGGGGACACTGAAGCTTTCTTT. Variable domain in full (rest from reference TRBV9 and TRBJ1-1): DSGVTQTPKHLITATGQRVTLRCSPRSGDLSVYWYQQSLDQGLQFLIQYYNGEERAKGNILERFSAQQFPDLHSELNLSSLELGDSALYFCASSVGPGTGDTEAFFGQGTRLTVV.

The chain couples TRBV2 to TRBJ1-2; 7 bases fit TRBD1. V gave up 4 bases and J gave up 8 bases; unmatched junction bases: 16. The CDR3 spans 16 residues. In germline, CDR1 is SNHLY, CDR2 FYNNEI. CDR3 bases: TGTGCCAGCAGTGGAAGAGGCGTGAGACAGGGCGACGGCTACACCTTC. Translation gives CASSGRGVRQGDGYTF.

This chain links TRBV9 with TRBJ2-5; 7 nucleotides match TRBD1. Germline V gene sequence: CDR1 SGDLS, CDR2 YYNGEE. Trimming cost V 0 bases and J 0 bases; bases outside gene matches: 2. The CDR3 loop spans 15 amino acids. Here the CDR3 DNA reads TGTGCCAGCAGCGTAGGGGACAGTGACCAAGAGACCCAGTACTTC. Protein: CASSVGDSDQETQYF.

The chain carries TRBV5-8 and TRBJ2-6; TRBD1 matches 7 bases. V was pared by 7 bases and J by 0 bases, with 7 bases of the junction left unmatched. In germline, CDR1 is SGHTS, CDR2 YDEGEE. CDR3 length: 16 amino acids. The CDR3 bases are TGTGCCAGCGGTTATGACAGGGCCTCTGGGGCCAACGTCCTGACTTTC. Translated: CASGYDRASGANVLTF.

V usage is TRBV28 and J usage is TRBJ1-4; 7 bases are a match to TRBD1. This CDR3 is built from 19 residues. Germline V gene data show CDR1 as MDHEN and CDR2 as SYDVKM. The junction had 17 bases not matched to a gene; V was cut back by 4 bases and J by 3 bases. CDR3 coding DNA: TGTGCCAGCAGTTACCCCCAGGGGGAAGGGCAACGGGCTAATGAAAAACTGTTTTTT. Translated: CASSYPQGEGQRANEKLFF.

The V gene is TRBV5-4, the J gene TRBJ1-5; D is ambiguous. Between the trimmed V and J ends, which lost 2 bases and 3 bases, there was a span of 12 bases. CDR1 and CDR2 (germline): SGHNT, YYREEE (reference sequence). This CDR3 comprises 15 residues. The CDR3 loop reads CASSFGPSLNQPQHF. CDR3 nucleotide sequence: TGTGCCAGCAGCTTTGGGCCTTCTCTCAATCAGCCCCAGCATTTT.

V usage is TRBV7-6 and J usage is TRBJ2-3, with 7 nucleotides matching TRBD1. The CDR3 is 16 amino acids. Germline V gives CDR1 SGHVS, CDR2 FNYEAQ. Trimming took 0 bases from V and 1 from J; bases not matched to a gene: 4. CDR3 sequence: CASSLATGQGTDTQYF. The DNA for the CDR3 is TGTGCCAGCAGCTTAGCCACCGGACAGGGCACAGATACGCAGTATTTT.

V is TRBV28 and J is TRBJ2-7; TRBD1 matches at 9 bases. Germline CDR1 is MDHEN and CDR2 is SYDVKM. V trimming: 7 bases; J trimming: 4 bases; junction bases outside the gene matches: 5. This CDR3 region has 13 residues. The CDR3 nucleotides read TGTGCCAGCATCGGGACAGGGCTATACGAGCAGTACTTC. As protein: CASIGTGLYEQYF.

DNA of the CDR3: TGTGCCACCAGCAGAGGAGGGAACTCCTACGAGCAGTACTTC. It translates to CATSRGGNSYEQYF. V usage is TRBV15 and J usage is TRBJ2-7; the D gene is possibly TRBD2 (5 bases). V was trimmed by 1 base and J by 0 bases, leaving 7 bases between them. Germline CDR1 is LNHNV and CDR2 is YYDKDF (reference sequence). CDR3 length: 14 residues.

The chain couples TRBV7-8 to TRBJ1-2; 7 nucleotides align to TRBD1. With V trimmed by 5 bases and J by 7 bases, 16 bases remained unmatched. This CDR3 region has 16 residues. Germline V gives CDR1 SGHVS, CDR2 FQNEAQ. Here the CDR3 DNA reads TGTGCCAGCAGCACACAAAGGATGGCAGGGGGATCTGGCTACACCTTC. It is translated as CASSTQRMAGGSGYTF.

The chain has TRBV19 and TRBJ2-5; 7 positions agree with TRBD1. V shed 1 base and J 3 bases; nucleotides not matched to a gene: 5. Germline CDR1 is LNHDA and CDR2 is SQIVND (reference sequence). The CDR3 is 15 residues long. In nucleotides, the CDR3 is TGTGCCAGTAGTATAGGGGGGACAGAAAAAGAGACCCAGTACTTC. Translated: CASSIGGTEKETQYF.

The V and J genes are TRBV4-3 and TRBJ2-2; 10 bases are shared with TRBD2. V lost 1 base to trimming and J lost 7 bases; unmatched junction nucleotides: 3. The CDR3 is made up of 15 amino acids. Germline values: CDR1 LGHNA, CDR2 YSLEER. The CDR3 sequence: CASSQGLAGVGELFF. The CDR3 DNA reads TGCGCCAGCAGCCAAGGACTAGCGGGTGTCGGGGAGCTGTTTTTT.

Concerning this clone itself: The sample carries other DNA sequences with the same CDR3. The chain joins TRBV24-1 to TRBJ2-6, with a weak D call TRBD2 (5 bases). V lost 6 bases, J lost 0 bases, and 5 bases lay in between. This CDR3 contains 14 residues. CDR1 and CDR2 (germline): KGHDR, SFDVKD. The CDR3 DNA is TGTGCCACCAGTCGGGGCTCTGGGGCCAACGTCCTGACTTTC. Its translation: CATSRGSGANVLTF.

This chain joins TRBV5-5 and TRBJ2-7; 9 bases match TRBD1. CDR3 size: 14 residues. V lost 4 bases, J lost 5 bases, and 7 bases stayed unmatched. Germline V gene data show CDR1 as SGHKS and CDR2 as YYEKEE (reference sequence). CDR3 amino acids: CASSTPGQGHEQYF. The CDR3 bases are TGTGCCAGCAGCACCCCGGGACAGGGTCACGAGCAGTACTTC.

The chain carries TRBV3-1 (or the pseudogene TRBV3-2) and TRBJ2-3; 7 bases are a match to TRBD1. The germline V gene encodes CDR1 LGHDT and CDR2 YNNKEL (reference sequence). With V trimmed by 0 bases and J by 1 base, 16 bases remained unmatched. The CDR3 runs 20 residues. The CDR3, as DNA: TGTGCCAGCAGCCAAGAACGGCAGGGGGAAATTTATTTCGGCACAGATACGCAGTATTTT. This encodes CASSQERQGEIYFGTDTQYF.

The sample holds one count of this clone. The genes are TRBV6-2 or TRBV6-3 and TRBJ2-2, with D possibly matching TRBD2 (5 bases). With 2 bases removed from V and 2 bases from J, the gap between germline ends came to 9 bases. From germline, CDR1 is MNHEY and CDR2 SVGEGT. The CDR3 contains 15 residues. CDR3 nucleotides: TGTGCCAGCAGTTACGTTGGACTCAACACCGGGGAGCTGTTTTTT. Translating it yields CASSYVGLNTGELFF.

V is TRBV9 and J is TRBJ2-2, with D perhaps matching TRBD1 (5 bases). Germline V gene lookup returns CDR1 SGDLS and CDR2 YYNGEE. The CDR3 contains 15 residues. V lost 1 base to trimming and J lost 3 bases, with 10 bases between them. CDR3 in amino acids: CASSVSRDYTGELFF. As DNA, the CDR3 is TGTGCCAGCAGCGTAAGCAGGGATTACACCGGGGAGCTGTTTTTT.

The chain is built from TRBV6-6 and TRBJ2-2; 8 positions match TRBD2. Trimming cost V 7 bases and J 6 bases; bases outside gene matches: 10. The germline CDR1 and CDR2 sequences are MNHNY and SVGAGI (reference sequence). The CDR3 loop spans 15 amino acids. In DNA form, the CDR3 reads TGTGCCAGCATCCACGGGGGGGCTGGCGCCGGGGAGCTGTTTTTT. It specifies CASIHGGAGAGELFF.

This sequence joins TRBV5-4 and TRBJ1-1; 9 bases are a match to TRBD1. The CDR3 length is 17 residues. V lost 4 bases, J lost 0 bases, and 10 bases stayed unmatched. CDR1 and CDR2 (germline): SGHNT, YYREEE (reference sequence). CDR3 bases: TGTGCCAGCAGCCCGGGACAGGGAAGACCCATGAACACTGAAGCTTTCTTT. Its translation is CASSPGQGRPMNTEAFF.